These T cell receptor beta chains were read from a single sample in a study of cytomegalovirus exposure and HLA in healthy donors. The table came from immunoSEQ multiplex PCR; TCRdb's copy has only in-frame clones and leaves some out. The table records approximately 190,000 clones, about nine tenths of them present only once. Sequencing was carried out using PBMCs. The receptors come from a boy aged 2 to 10 in good health and CMV-seronegative. Each CDR3 is given with its conserved first and last residue. A D gene is named only where the DNA matches it firmly. Clone size is shown for a subset of rows, as once, few, many or a class of expanded clone.

TRBV9	TRBD1	TRBJ1-1	-	CASSATSTGDHGAFF	TGTGCCAGCAGCGCCACATCGACAGGGGATCACGGAGCTTTCTTT
TRBV27	-	TRBJ1-3	-	CASSSRSGNTIYF	TGTGCCAGCAGTTCTCGGTCTGGAAACACCATATATTTT
TRBV5-1	-	TRBJ2-1	-	CASSLWSDSGAYNEQFF	TGCGCCAGCAGCTTGTGGTCCGACTCAGGGGCCTACAATGAGCAGTTCTTC
TRBV5-1	TRBD1	TRBJ2-3	-	CASSFSTGDVSDTQYF	TGCGCCAGCAGCTTCTCGACAGGGGACGTTTCAGATACGCAGTATTTT
TRBV7-9	TRBD1	TRBJ1-1	once	CASSTKTGGARAEAFF	TGTGCCAGCAGCACTAAGACAGGGGGCGCGAGGGCTGAAGCTTTCTTT
TRBV6-5	TRBD2	TRBJ2-3	few	CASSSILAGGADTQYF	TGTGCCAGCAGTTCCATACTAGCGGGAGGGGCAGATACGCAGTATTTT
TRBV14	TRBD1	TRBJ1-4	-	CASSQDLPGDRDPIEKLFF	TGTGCCAGCAGCCAAGATTTGCCCGGCGACAGGGATCCCATAGAAAAACTGTTTTTT
TRBV13	-	TRBJ1-3	once	CASSLGQVSSGNTIYF	TGTGCCAGCAGCTTAGGACAGGTTAGCTCTGGAAACACCATATATTTT
TRBV5-4	-	TRBJ2-7	once	CASSLTASYEQYF	TGTGCCAGCAGCTTGACAGCATCCTACGAGCAGTACTTC
TRBV5-6	TRBD1	TRBJ2-5	few	CASSRQGAWETQYF	TGTGCCAGCAGCCGACAGGGGGCCTGGGAGACCCAGTACTTC
TRBV7-2	-	TRBJ1-5	-	CASSLLQGSNQPQHF	TGTGCCAGCAGCTTACTACAGGGAAGTAATCAGCCCCAGCATTTT
TRBV5-1	-	TRBJ1-4	-	CASSLAATNEKLFF	TGCGCCAGCAGCTTGGCTGCAACTAATGAAAAACTGTTTTTT
TRBV19	-	TRBJ1-5	-	CASDELGVLGNQPQHF	TGTGCCAGTGACGAACTGGGAGTTCTCGGCAATCAGCCCCAGCATTTT
TRBV5-6	-	TRBJ2-5	-	CASSFTGTKETQYF	TGTGCCAGCAGCTTTACAGGGACCAAAGAGACCCAGTACTTC
TRBV15	TRBD1	TRBJ1-6	-	CATSRAETGMSPLHF	TGTGCCACCAGCAGAGCTGAGACAGGGATGTCACCCCTCCACTTT
TRBV5-1	-	TRBJ2-3	once	CASGIQGTDTQYF	TGCGCCAGCGGTATCCAGGGGACAGATACGCAGTATTTT
TRBV6-5	-	TRBJ1-3	-	CASSYSFRLYF	TGTGCCAGCAGTTACTCCTTCCGGTTGTATTTT